The table lists the clone carrying this TCR beta chain with a count of one. Its cognate antigen is unknown. This CDR3 is built from 12 residues. Germline V gene lookup returns CDR1 LNHNV and CDR2 YYDKDF (reference sequence). Trimming stripped 3 bases from V and 8 bases from J, with 8 bases between. The data belong to a study of cytomegalovirus exposure and HLA in healthy donors. On the study more broadly: HLA-typed donors were the source of 86 million or so unique TCRs held in an early data release.

PCR amplification relied on 60 Vbeta primers (plus 13 Jbeta primers). The assay was immunoSEQ multiplex PCR, and TCRdb's table has in-frame clones only and misses some. The sample lists approximately 88,000 clones, 80% occurring once. General study findings and limits: Being productive about 90% or about 30% of the time was typical of most TCR beta V segments in an earlier analysis.

The sequenced material came from PBMCs. The source of this sequence is a man in his late teens or twenties in good health and CMV-seronegative. V gene TRBV15 combines with J gene TRBJ2-1, with D perhaps matching TRBD2 (6 bases). The CDR3, as DNA: TGTGCCACCAGCAGGGAGGGGTATGAGCAGTTCTTC. This codes for CATSREGYEQFF.